A selection of T cell receptor beta chains follows, all from one sample in a study of T cells in Graves' hyperthyroidism and ophthalmopathy. From the multiplex PCR reads, TCRdb called clonotypes with MiXCR, one entry per CDR3 protein. The repertoire holds roughly 290,000 distinct CDR3 sequences, with about 14% as singletons. Input material: blood. These receptors came from a woman aged 25 to 45 with Graves' hyperthyroidism that later progressed to Graves' ophthalmopathy. Both conserved end residues are part of each CDR3. The order of the fields is clone size, J gene, V gene, D gene, CDR3 protein, CDR3 DNA. D genes are given only for firm matches. Clone size is stated in some rows and not others, as once, few, many or a class when expanded.

>many|TRBJ1-2|TRBV7-8|-
CASSFGTQSNYGYTF
TGTGCCAGCAGCTTCGGGACACAATCTAACTATGGCTACACCTTC
>many|TRBJ2-7|TRBV20-1|TRBD2
CSARGTSGSLGWDEQYF
TGCAGTGCTAGAGGGACTAGCGGGAGTCTCGGTTGGGACGAGCAGTACTTC
>-|TRBJ1-2|TRBV18|-
CASSPETNYGYTF
TGTGCCAGCTCACCAGAGACGAACTATGGCTACACCTTC
>-|TRBJ2-7|TRBV29-1|TRBD2
CSVGLAGASYEQYF
TGCAGCGTGGGACTAGCGGGCGCCTCCTACGAGCAGTACTTC
>few|TRBJ2-1|TRBV9|TRBD1
CASSAPDRGANEQFF
TGTGCCAGCAGCGCACCGGACAGGGGGGCCAATGAGCAGTTCTTC
>many|TRBJ2-7|TRBV28|TRBD1
CASSGRTGTLVEQYF
TGTGCCAGCAGTGGCCGGACAGGGACCCTGGTGGAGCAGTACTTC
>few|TRBJ2-1|TRBV20-1|-
CSLSGHHNEQFF
TGCAGTCTATCGGGGCACCACAATGAGCAGTTCTTC
>many|TRBJ2-6|TRBV2|TRBD1
CASRTWGQGANVLTF
TGTGCCAGCAGGACTTGGGGACAGGGGGCCAACGTCCTGACTTTC
>many|TRBJ2-5|TRBV4-1|TRBD2
CASSQSGLARETQYF
TGCGCCAGCAGCCAATCGGGACTAGCGAGAGAGACCCAGTACTTC
>few|TRBJ2-7|TRBV29-1|-
CSVSRGGEQYF
TGCAGCGTATCGAGGGGTGGCGAGCAGTACTTC
>many|TRBJ2-1|TRBV6-2/TRBV6-3|-
CASSSASETNEQFF
TGTGCCAGCAGTTCAGCTAGCGAAACCAATGAGCAGTTCTTC
>many|TRBJ1-6|TRBV12-3/TRBV12-4|TRBD1
CASRTTGLNSPLHF
TGTGCCAGCAGGACGACAGGGCTTAATTCACCCCTCCACTTT
>many|TRBJ1-1|TRBV5-1|-
CASSLEGPRNWNTEAFF
TGCGCCAGCAGCTTGGAGGGGCCGCGCAACTGGAACACTGAAGCTTTCTTT
>-|TRBJ1-1|TRBV4-3|-
CASSQDWNTEAFF
TGCGCCAGCAGCCAAGATTGGAACACTGAAGCTTTCTTT
>-|TRBJ2-7|TRBV28|TRBD2
CASSSVRSGGRPQQYF
TGTGCCAGCAGTTCCGTTCGTAGCGGGGGGCGCCCTCAGCAGTACTTC
>few|TRBJ1-1|TRBV19|-
CASSIGRDNTEAFF
TGTGCCAGTAGTATAGGGCGGGATAACACTGAAGCTTTCTTT
>few|TRBJ2-1|TRBV19|-
CASSIGVPEINEQFF
TGTGCCAGTAGTATTGGGGTCCCAGAGATTAATGAGCAGTTCTTC
>many|TRBJ1-6|TRBV12-3/TRBV12-4|TRBD1
CASSGQGLSYNSPLHF
TGTGCCAGCAGTGGACAGGGCCTCTCCTATAATTCACCCCTCCACTTT
>many|TRBJ1-4|TRBV11-2|TRBD1
CASKKGQANEKLFF
TGTGCCAGCAAGAAGGGACAGGCAAATGAAAAACTGTTTTTT
>many|TRBJ2-1|TRBV5-1|-
CASSFPTREHQFF
TGCGCCAGCAGCTTTCCAACGAGGGAACATCAGTTCTTC
>many|TRBJ1-1|TRBV27|TRBD1
CASSATKDRERGDTEAFF
TGTGCCAGCAGTGCAACGAAGGACAGGGAAAGGGGAGACACTGAAGCTTTCTTT
>-|TRBJ1-5|TRBV5-6|-
CASSDGRGQPQHF
TGTGCCAGCAGTGACGGGCGCGGCCAGCCCCAGCATTTT
>many|TRBJ2-3|TRBV7-9|TRBD2
CASSFQPPLAGLDTQYF
TGTGCCAGCAGCTTTCAACCCCCACTAGCGGGACTAGATACGCAGTATTTT
>many|TRBJ1-5|TRBV6-1|TRBD1
CASSSDRGPVQPQHF
TGTGCCAGCAGTTCTGACAGGGGGCCAGTTCAGCCCCAGCATTTT
>-|TRBJ2-1|TRBV7-9|TRBD2
CASSRVTSGVGYNEQFF
TGTGCCAGCAGCAGAGTGACTAGCGGAGTGGGTTACAATGAGCAGTTCTTC
>many|TRBJ1-1|TRBV6-1|-
CASSERGGYVNTEAFF
TGTGCCAGCAGTGAACGAGGGGGATACGTGAACACTGAAGCTTTCTTT
>few|TRBJ2-1|TRBV7-8|-
CASSLSRTEQFF
TGTGCCAGCAGCTTATCGAGGACTGAGCAGTTCTTC
>-|TRBJ2-2|TRBV29-1|TRBD1
CSVALLTYTGAGELFF
TGCAGCGTTGCCCTACTTACTTATACAGGGGCCGGGGAGCTGTTTTTT
>few|TRBJ2-7|TRBV5-1|-
CASSLDFTCEQYF
TGCGCCAGCAGCCTCGACTTTACCTGCGAGCAGTACTTC
>many|TRBJ1-4|TRBV28|TRBD1
CASSSTGTGLEKLFF
TGTGCCAGCAGTTCCACCGGGACAGGGCTTGAAAAACTGTTTTTT
>many|TRBJ1-6|TRBV6-1|-
CASSSDIAGGSPLHF
TGTGCCAGCAGCTCAGACATCGCGGGGGGTTCACCCCTCCACTTT
>-|TRBJ2-2|TRBV29-1|-
CSVDLGYTGELFF
TGCAGCGTTGACTTGGGATACACCGGGGAGCTGTTTTTT
>many|TRBJ2-2|TRBV3-1|TRBD1
CASSQITDRATGELFF
TGTGCCAGCAGCCAAATAACCGACAGGGCCACCGGGGAGCTGTTTTTT
>-|TRBJ1-2|TRBV12-3/TRBV12-4|-
CASSSLGGRSGYTF
TGTGCCAGCAGTTCACTCGGGGGGCGCAGTGGCTACACCTTC
>-|TRBJ2-1|TRBV2|TRBD2
CASSQAWTSGRNEQFF
TGCGCCAGCAGCCAAGCCTGGACTAGCGGGAGGAATGAGCAGTTCTTC
>many|TRBJ1-6|TRBV19|-
CASSSGDNSPLHF
TGTGCCAGTAGCTCGGGGGATAATTCACCCCTCCACTTT
>many|TRBJ2-7|TRBV20-1|-
CSAWGGGSSYEQYF
TGCAGTGCCTGGGGGGGCGGGAGCTCCTACGAGCAGTACTTC
>many|TRBJ2-1|TRBV2|TRBD2
CASRKGLAADNEQFF
TGTGCCAGCAGGAAGGGACTAGCGGCCGACAATGAGCAGTTCTTC
>many|TRBJ2-7|TRBV7-9|-
CASSLAANGPYEQYF
TGTGCCAGCAGCTTAGCGGCCAACGGACCCTACGAGCAGTACTTC
>few|TRBJ2-7|TRBV4-2|-
CASSQEGSGITSYEQYF
TGTGCCAGCAGCCAAGAAGGTTCCGGGATTACTTCCTACGAGCAGTACTTC
>many|TRBJ2-2|TRBV5-1|-
CASSEDYVPRSAGELFF
TGCGCCAGCAGCGAGGACTACGTGCCCCGCTCCGCCGGGGAGCTGTTTTTT
>many|TRBJ2-5|TRBV7-2|TRBD2
CASSPRVLAGNRETQYF
TGTGCCAGCAGCCCTCGGGTGCTAGCGGGAAATCGAGAGACCCAGTACTTC
>many|TRBJ2-5|TRBV7-2|TRBD2
CASSLWTSQETQYF
TGTGCCAGCAGCTTGTGGACTAGCCAAGAGACCCAGTACTTC
>few|TRBJ2-1|TRBV6-2/TRBV6-3|-
CASSLSRTPYNEQFF
TGTGCCAGCAGCCTATCAAGGACCCCCTACAATGAGCAGTTCTTC
>few|TRBJ2-2|TRBV6-2/TRBV6-3|TRBD2
CAIGRTSVTGELLF
TGTGCCATAGGGCGGACTAGCGTCACCGGGGAGCTGCTTTTT
>many|TRBJ1-5|TRBV4-2|TRBD1
CASSQDPTGRTRNQPQHF
TGTGCCAGCAGCCAAGACCCGACAGGGCGGACCCGCAATCAGCCCCAGCATTTT
>many|TRBJ2-7|TRBV10-3|TRBD1
CAISETDRFYEQYF
TGTGCCATCAGTGAGACGGACAGGTTCTACGAGCAGTACTTC
>many|TRBJ2-7|TRBV6-2/TRBV6-3|-
CASSSDWSLYEQYF
TGTGCCAGCAGTTCCGACTGGTCCTTGTACGAGCAGTACTTC
>-|TRBJ1-2|TRBV4-3|-
CASSQDKGRGYGYTF
TGCGCCAGCAGCCAAGATAAAGGCAGGGGCTATGGCTACACCTTC
>many|TRBJ2-5|TRBV7-8|TRBD2
CASSPRLAGTQETQYF
TGTGCCAGCAGCCCGCGACTAGCAGGTACACAAGAGACCCAGTACTTC
>many|TRBJ2-3|TRBV6-1|-
CASGGRGLSTDTQYF
TGTGCCAGCGGAGGACGCGGACTCAGCACAGATACGCAGTATTTT
>few|TRBJ2-3|TRBV15|TRBD2
CATSELAGGTDTQYF
TGTGCCACCAGCGAACTAGCGGGGGGGACAGATACGCAGTATTTT
>once|TRBJ1-5|TRBV6-2/TRBV6-3|-
CASSYSAINQPQHF
TGTGCCAGCAGTTACAGCGCCATCAATCAGCCCCAGCATTTT
>once|TRBJ2-5|TRBV20-1|TRBD2
CSARGILGSSGRGIQETQYF
TGCAGTGCTAGAGGGATCCTTGGGTCTAGCGGGAGGGGAATTCAAGAGACCCAGTACTTC
>many|TRBJ1-1|TRBV28|TRBD1
CASSNEGARYTEAFF
TGTGCCAGCAGTAACGAGGGGGCGCGGTACACTGAAGCTTTCTTT
>many|TRBJ2-1|TRBV28|TRBD1
CASSSEDRDSSYNEQFF
TGTGCCAGCAGTTCCGAAGACAGGGACAGCTCCTACAATGAGCAGTTCTTC
>-|TRBJ2-5|TRBV5-6|-
CASSLGQGPKYF
TGTGCCAGCAGCTTGGGCCAGGGCCCTAAGTACTTC